These 26 T cell receptor beta chains originate from one sample sequenced in a study of PD-1 blockade in classical Hodgkin lymphoma. TCRdb keeps only in-frame clones here, not all; method: immunoSEQ multiplex PCR. The sample consists of roughly 96,000 clones, roughly 91% of them appearing once. The time point denotes: cycle 4 day 1 (C4D1), after 5 to 7 weeks of nivolumab. All trial patients relapsed after autologous stem cell transplantation. This specimen consisted of peripheral blood mononuclear cells (PBMCs), obtained before the fourth cycle of nivolumab. The source is a human donor with classical Hodgkin lymphoma.

The chain carries TRBV28 and TRBJ1-4; D possibly corresponds to TRBD1 (6 bases). V was shortened by 6 bases and J by 4 bases, with 15 bases between the two germline ends. Germline CDR1 and CDR2: MDHEN and SYDVKM. The CDR3 totals 15 residues. The CDR3 loop is CASSSWGGLNEKLFF. CDR3 nucleotides: TGTGCCAGCAGCAGCTGGGGGGGCCTTAATGAAAAACTGTTTTTT.

The V gene is TRBV19, the J gene TRBJ1-1; no clear D. The CDR3 totals 12 residues. Trimming shortened V by 5 bases and J by 2 bases, and 6 bases separated the two germline ends. Per the germline V gene, CDR1 is LNHDA and CDR2 is SQIVND (reference sequence). Written as DNA, the CDR3 is TGTGCCAGTAGTTATGTCAACACTGAAGCTTTCTTT. It specifies CASSYVNTEAFF.

The rearrangement uses TRBV6-1 and TRBJ2-7, with 8 bases that match TRBD2. The CDR3 sequence is 13 residues long. Trimming cost V 11 bases and J 4 bases; bases outside gene matches: 10. The germline gives CDR1 MNHNS, CDR2 SASEGT. CDR3 sequence: CALGVAGLYEQYF. The CDR3 bases are TGTGCCCTGGGGGTAGCGGGGCTATACGAGCAGTACTTC.

The chain is built from TRBV7-9 and TRBJ1-5; the D gene is possibly TRBD1 (6 bases). CDR1 is SEHNR, CDR2 FQNEAQ, per germline (reference sequence). The CDR3 contains 16 residues. V shed 1 base and J shed 5 bases, with 15 bases lying between them. The CDR3 sequence is CASSLGQFQGHQPQHF. The DNA of the CDR3 is TGTGCCAGCAGCTTAGGCCAGTTCCAGGGGCATCAGCCCCAGCATTTT.

This chain links TRBV6-6 with TRBJ2-7; D may correspond to TRBD1 or TRBD2 (5 bases each). Germline CDR1 and CDR2: MNHNY and SVGAGI (reference sequence). Trimming pared 5 bases from V and 2 bases from J, leaving 16 bases between. The CDR3 loop spans 15 amino acids. The CDR3 region is CASSHGTASAYEQYF. The CDR3 DNA is TGTGCCAGCAGTCACGGGACCGCAAGCGCCTACGAGCAGTACTTC.

The gene calls are TRBV19 and TRBJ2-7; 15 bases are a match to TRBD2. The CDR3 extends over 19 amino acids. Trimming took 2 bases from V and 1 from J; bases not matched to a gene: 9. The V gene's germline CDR1 is LNHDA and CDR2 SQIVND (reference sequence). The CDR3 coding sequence is TGTGCCAGTAGTATAAAGCCGGGACTAGCGGGAGGACCATCCTACGAGCAGTACTTC. This gives the protein CASSIKPGLAGGPSYEQYF.

The J gene is TRBJ2-3, the V gene TRBV18, with a weak D call TRBD2 (6 bases). In germline, CDR1 is KGHSH, CDR2 LQKENI. V was clipped by 0 bases and J by 4 bases, with 11 bases between them. This CDR3 has 15 residues. The CDR3 DNA follows: TGTGCCAGCTCACCACCGGGACTGTCGTCAGATACGCAGTATTTT. This gives the protein CASSPPGLSSDTQYF.

The sample holds one count of this clone. The rearrangement uses TRBV6-1 and TRBJ2-7; 8 nucleotides align to TRBD1. This CDR3 has 14 residues. CDR1 and CDR2 from the germline V gene are MNHNS and SASEGT. The V gene end was trimmed by 6 bases and the J gene end by 2 bases; junction bases not matched to a gene: 6. CDR3 protein: CASRSFRGPYEQYF. The DNA for the CDR3 is TGTGCCAGCAGGAGCTTCAGGGGGCCCTACGAGCAGTACTTC.

V is TRBV5-6 and J is TRBJ1-5, with D uncertain. The CDR3 is made up of 13 amino acids. The germline V gene encodes CDR1 SGHDT and CDR2 YYEEEE. V lost 0 bases to trimming and J lost 7 bases, with 8 bases between them. The CDR3 here is CASSLVSGQPQHF. The CDR3 nucleotides read TGTGCCAGCAGCTTGGTGTCTGGACAGCCCCAGCATTTT. The variable domain in full, completed from reference TRBV5-6 and TRBJ1-5, reads DAGVTQSPTHLIKTRGQQVTLRCSPKSGHDTVSWYQQALGQGPQFIFQYYEEEERQRGNFPDRFSGHQFPNYSSELNVNALLLGDSALYLCASSLVSGQPQHFGDGTRLSIL.

This chain links TRBV10-3 with TRBJ2-1; 10 bases map to TRBD2. The germline V gene encodes CDR1 ENHRY and CDR2 SYGVKD. The CDR3 totals 16 residues. The V segment lost 8 bases and the J segment 6 bases; nucleotides outside the gene matches: 13. CDR3 nucleotide sequence: TGTGCCATCGCACTAGCGGGACCCCGGCCTAGCAATGAGCAGTTCTTC. This translates into CAIALAGPRPSNEQFF.

The rearrangement joins TRBV6-4 to TRBJ2-1, with D uncertain. Per germline, CDR1 MRHNA and CDR2 SNTAGT. Trimming cost V 3 bases and J 3 bases, with 12 bases left between them. The CDR3 consists of 15 residues. The CDR3, as DNA: TGTGCCAGCAGTGAGGTTTTGGGGAACTACAATGAGCAGTTCTTC. Amino acids: CASSEVLGNYNEQFF.

This chain uses TRBV5-1 with TRBJ1-3; D is possibly TRBD1 (5 bases). Germline V CDR1 and CDR2: SGHRS, YFSETQ. The CDR3 is made up of 16 amino acids. V was cut by 0 bases and J by 3 bases, with 13 bases left in between. CDR3 region: CASSLDLGRGGNTIYF. CDR3 bases: TGCGCCAGCAGCTTGGACCTAGGGAGGGGTGGAAACACCATATATTTT.

The rearrangement joins TRBV27 to TRBJ1-5, with TRBD1 as a possible D gene (6 bases). This CDR3 is built from 15 residues. Looked up from germline, CDR1 is MNHEY and CDR2 is SMNVEV (reference sequence). Trimming removed 5 bases at V and 9 bases at J, with 20 bases between. CDR3 amino acids: CASSTTGGARGPQHF. CDR3 bases: TGTGCCAGCAGTACCACGGGGGGGGCAAGGGGGCCCCAGCATTTT.

V usage is TRBV4-2 and J usage is TRBJ2-7; TRBD1 matches at 10 bases. The CDR3 totals 15 residues. Germline V gene data show CDR1 as LGHNA and CDR2 as YNFKEQ. After removal of 0 bases from V and 3 bases from J, the junction contained 2 bases not matched to a gene. CDR3 amino acids: CASSQDGTGVYEQYF. For the CDR3, the DNA is TGTGCCAGCAGCCAAGATGGGACAGGGGTCTACGAGCAGTACTTC.

This chain connects TRBV21-1 to TRBJ2-7. TRBV21-1 is classified as a pseudogene. This CDR3 region has 12 residues. DNA of the CDR3: TGTGCCAGCACCGGCCACCCCTACGAGCAGTACTTC. This gives the protein CASTGHPYEQYF.

The rearrangement joins TRBV10-1 to TRBJ2-7; D tentatively reads TRBD1 or TRBD2 (6 bases each). Trimming left V 8 bases short and J 6 bases short, with 20 bases between. The germline gives CDR1 WNHNN, CDR2 SYGVQD (reference sequence). The CDR3 runs 14 residues. In DNA form, the CDR3 reads TGCGCCAGCGGACTACAGGGCAACGGGGGCGAGCAGTACTTC. It codes for CASGLQGNGGEQYF.

The chain is built from TRBV10-3 and TRBJ2-1; 9 nucleotides agree with TRBD1. The CDR3 contains 17 residues. Unmatched junction bases numbered 20, after V lost 10 bases and J lost 7 bases. The germline V gene encodes CDR1 ENHRY and CDR2 SYGVKD. The CDR3 DNA follows: TGTGCCACCCAGGGTCACCCGGGAACAGGGGGCCGGAATGAGCAGTTCTTC. Translation: CATQGHPGTGGRNEQFF.

V usage is TRBV28 and J usage is TRBJ2-1; TRBD2 aligns across 7 bases. Germline V gene data show CDR1 as MDHEN and CDR2 as SYDVKM. The V segment lost 4 bases and the J segment 8 bases; nucleotides outside the gene matches: 17. This CDR3 comprises 17 residues. The CDR3 sequence is CASSSPGGWAQRDEQFF. The CDR3 DNA is TGTGCCAGCAGTTCCCCGGGAGGATGGGCCCAACGCGATGAGCAGTTCTTC.

This clone was observed a single time. The chain couples TRBV27 to TRBJ2-1, with a possible D match to TRBD2 (6 bases). Trimming stripped 5 bases from V and 8 bases from J, with 7 bases between. In germline, CDR1 is MNHEY, CDR2 SMNVEV (reference sequence). The CDR3 length is 11 residues. Here the CDR3 reads CASSRGYEQFF. CDR3 bases: TGTGCCAGCAGTCGGGGGTATGAGCAGTTCTTC.

The rearrangement joins TRBV2 to TRBJ1-2; a weak D match, TRBD1 (5 bases). There are 13 residues in the CDR3. V shed 9 bases and J shed 4 bases, with 15 bases lying between them. Germline CDR1 reads SNHLY; CDR2 reads FYNNEI. CDR3 nucleotide sequence: TGTGCCAGTTCCCTGGAGGGACCCTATGGCTACACCTTC. It encodes CASSLEGPYGYTF.

The chain joins TRBV18 to TRBJ1-1, with D possibly matching TRBD1 (6 bases). Trimming stripped 6 bases from V and 3 bases from J, with 14 bases between. The CDR3 is made up of 14 amino acids. Looked up from germline, CDR1 is KGHSH and CDR2 is LQKENI. CDR3 DNA sequence: TGTGCCAGCTCCCGGCAGGGGCGGGACACTGAAGCTTTCTTT. Translated, it gives CASSRQGRDTEAFF.

The chain uses TRBV6-4 and TRBJ2-3; TRBD1 matches 7 bases. Germline V gene data show CDR1 as MRHNA and CDR2 as SNTAGT. This CDR3 has 15 amino acids. J lost 3 bases, V lost 2 bases, and 5 bases had no gene match. Written as DNA, the CDR3 is TGTGCCAGCAGTGACATAGGGGGCGGGACAGATACGCAGTATTTT. Translating it yields CASSDIGGGTDTQYF.

The chain combines TRBV27 with TRBJ1-4, with 7 bases lining up with TRBD1. V gave up 5 bases and J gave up 2 bases; unmatched junction bases: 8. CDR1 is MNHEY, CDR2 SMNVEV, per germline (reference sequence). The CDR3 runs 16 residues. The CDR3 DNA reads TGTGCCAGCAGTGCTGACAGGGTCCCGACTAATGAAAAACTGTTTTTT. Its protein product is CASSADRVPTNEKLFF.

V usage is TRBV21-1 and J usage is TRBJ1-2; the D call TRBD1 from the table was never checked on the DNA. TRBV21-1 is designated a pseudogene. The CDR3 contains 14 residues. The CDR3 spells CASSRKDRGRGYTF. In DNA, the CDR3 is TGTGCCAGCAGCAGGAAGGACAGGGGACGAGGCTACACCTTC.

In its sample, this clone was seen a few times. The V call is TRBV6-6, the J call TRBJ1-1, with D perhaps TRBD1 (6 bases). This CDR3 has 13 residues. Trimming took off 8 bases at V and 5 bases at J, with 15 bases between the two ends. The V gene's germline CDR1 is MNHNY and CDR2 SVGAGI (reference sequence). The CDR3 coding sequence is TGTGCCAGCTTATTCACAGGGAAAACTGAAGCTTTCTTT. It specifies CASLFTGKTEAFF.

V and J are TRBV18 and TRBJ1-2, with D possibly TRBD1 on 6 matching bases. Germline V gene sequence: CDR1 KGHSH, CDR2 LQKENI. V lost 4 bases, J lost 4 bases, and 10 bases lay in between. This CDR3 has 13 residues. The CDR3 is CASSRTGFYGYTF. CDR3 nucleotide sequence: TGTGCCAGCTCACGTACAGGGTTCTATGGCTACACCTTC.